Presented here are 32 T cell receptor beta chains from one specimen sequenced in a study of shared clonotypes between healthy human individuals. Some clones are missing from TCRdb's copy, which holds only in-frame ones; the method was immunoSEQ multiplex PCR. The sample yields around 340,000 clones, roughly 80% seen once. Sequenced input: memory CD4+ T cells sorted from blood. Subset specified: CD45RA-negative fraction. Receptors originate from a man aged 30 to 45 in good health.

The CDR3 region is CASSPQGNGYTF. CDR3 sequence (DNA): TGCGCCAGCAGCCCACAGGGTAATGGCTACACCTTC. The chain joins TRBV5-1 to TRBJ1-2; D might be TRBD1 (6 bases). Germline V CDR1 and CDR2: SGHRS, YFSETQ. Deletions cut 4 bases from V and 6 bases from J, with 10 bases between. CDR3 length: 12 residues.

The chain joins TRBV2 to TRBJ2-2; weak D call: TRBD2 (6 bases). Trimming left V 2 bases short and J 2 bases short, with 12 bases between. Germline-derived CDR1 and CDR2 are SNHLY and FYNNEI. This CDR3 has 16 residues. The CDR3: CASSESGLTNTGELFF. CDR3 nucleotide sequence: TGTGCCAGCAGTGAATCTGGACTAACAAACACCGGGGAGCTGTTTTTT.

The V call is TRBV11-2, the J call TRBJ2-7, with no clear D. Deletions cut 5 bases from V and 3 bases from J, with 17 bases between. CDR1 and CDR2 (germline): SGHAT, FQNNGV. The CDR3 extends over 15 amino acids. CDR3 protein: CASSPLVGKGYEQYF. CDR3 coding DNA: TGTGCCAGCAGCCCCCTCGTGGGTAAAGGCTACGAGCAGTACTTC.

For this clone: Other DNA sequences from this sample encode an identical CDR3 as well. This chain joins TRBV5-1 and TRBJ2-1; 8 nucleotides align to TRBD1. This CDR3 has 15 residues. Germline CDR1 is SGHRS and CDR2 is YFSETQ. J lost 5 bases, V lost 2 bases, and 6 bases had no gene match. CDR3 bases: TGCGCCAGCAGCTTAGGACAGGGTCCAAACAATGAGCAGTTCTTC. Translating it yields CASSLGQGPNNEQFF.

Details on this clone: The germline gene is not matched at one end of the junction; a read error may be the cause. This chain connects TRBV5-4 to TRBJ2-7, with 10 bases aligning to TRBD1. The CDR3 loop spans 16 amino acids. The germline gives CDR1 SGHNT, CDR2 YYREEE (reference sequence). CDR3 bases: TGTACCAGCAGCCTCCAGACGGGACAGGGGACCTACGAGCAGTACTTC. The encoded protein is CTSSLQTGQGTYEQYF. Full variable domain (rest looked up from reference TRBV5-4 and TRBJ2-7): ETGVTQSPTHLIKTRGQQVTLRCSSQSGHNTVSWYQQALGQGPQFIFQYYREEENGRGNFPPRFSGLQFPNYSSELNVNALELDDSALYLCTSSLQTGQGTYEQYFGPGTRLTVT.

The chain couples TRBV14 to TRBJ2-1, with 13 bases identical to TRBD2. V lost 4 bases and J lost 1; bases outside the gene matches: 4. Per the germline V gene, CDR1 is SGHDN and CDR2 is FVKESK. The CDR3 extends over 17 amino acids. DNA for the CDR3: TGTGCCAGCAGCCCGGGACTAGCGGGATTGTCCTACAATGAGCAGTTCTTC. As protein: CASSPGLAGLSYNEQFF.

The J gene is TRBJ1-6, the V gene TRBV5-4; D is unclear. Trimming shortened V by 0 bases and J by 6 bases, and 4 bases separated the two germline ends. Germline lookup yields CDR1 SGHNT and CDR2 YYREEE (reference sequence). CDR3 length: 13 residues. DNA of the CDR3: TGTGCCAGCAGCTTGGTGGGTAATTCACCCCTCCACTTT. Translating gives CASSLVGNSPLHF.

V is TRBV7-2 and J is TRBJ2-1; D remains ambiguous. This CDR3 region has 15 residues. V lost 3 bases and J lost 0, with 9 bases in between. Germline CDR1 reads SGHTA; CDR2 reads FQGNSA. CDR3 loop: CASSLQTSSYNEQFF. DNA of the CDR3: TGTGCCAGCAGCTTGCAGACGAGCTCCTACAATGAGCAGTTCTTC.

The chain couples TRBV10-1 to TRBJ2-5, with TRBD1 as a possible D gene (6 bases). CDR1 and CDR2 (germline): WNHNN, SYGVQD (reference sequence). The CDR3 consists of 13 residues. The V end lost 6 bases, the J end lost 1 base, and 9 bases lay between the germline ends. The CDR3 DNA sequence: TGCGCCAGCAGCGGACAGCCCCAAGAGACCCAGTACTTC. As protein: CASSGQPQETQYF.

This chain uses TRBV28 with TRBJ2-6; the match to TRBD1 covers 11 bases. V shed 7 bases, J shed 0 bases, and the junction held 8 bases outside the gene matches. From germline, CDR1 is MDHEN and CDR2 SYDVKM. CDR3 length: 18 amino acids. The CDR3 loop reads CASKLPGTGGSGANVLTF. The CDR3 DNA sequence: TGTGCCAGCAAGCTTCCCGGGACAGGGGGCTCTGGGGCCAACGTCCTGACTTTC.

DNA for the CDR3: TGTGCCAGCAGTGAATGGGGAGGGGGCGAGACCCAGTACTTC. Translation gives CASSEWGGGETQYF. The chain combines TRBV25-1 with TRBJ2-5; the D call may be TRBD1 or TRBD2 (7 bases each). Per the germline V gene, CDR1 is MGHDK and CDR2 is SYGVNS. V gave up 1 base and J gave up 5 bases, with 11 bases separating them. The CDR3 covers 14 residues.

This chain connects TRBV2 to TRBJ1-2; 9 positions agree with TRBD1. The CDR3 extends over 14 amino acids. Trimming cost V 3 bases and J 2 bases; bases outside gene matches: 1. Germline V gene data show CDR1 as SNHLY and CDR2 as FYNNEI. The CDR3 region is CASSDGTGNYGYTF. Written as DNA, the CDR3 is TGTGCCAGCAGTGACGGGACAGGGAACTATGGCTACACCTTC.

The V and J genes are TRBV27 and TRBJ2-5, with D perhaps matching TRBD1 (5 bases). The CDR3 contains 13 residues. Germline loops: CDR1 MNHEY, CDR2 SMNVEV (reference sequence). With 4 bases removed from V and 0 bases from J, the gap between germline ends came to 6 bases. This CDR3 reads CASSYRYQETQYF. CDR3 bases: TGTGCCAGCAGTTACAGGTACCAAGAGACCCAGTACTTC.

The sample holds many counts of this clone. J is TRBJ2-1 and V is TRBV7-9, with D uncertain. Germline assignment: CDR1 SEHNR and CDR2 FQNEAQ (reference sequence). The CDR3 runs 17 residues. V was clipped by 1 base and J by 0 bases, with 13 bases between them. The DNA for the CDR3 is TGTGCCAGCAGCTTAGACCCCTGGCGGAGCTCCTACAATGAGCAGTTCTTC. As protein: CASSLDPWRSSYNEQFF. The full variable domain, with the rest looked up from reference TRBV7-9 and TRBJ2-1, is DTGVSQNPRHKITKRGQNVTFRCDPISEHNRLYWYRQTLGQGPEFLTYFQNEAQLEKSRLLSDRFSAERPKGSFSTLEIQRTEQGDSAMYLCASSLDPWRSSYNEQFFGPGTRLTVL.

The chain carries TRBV28 and TRBJ1-2, with unresolved D. V was clipped by 8 bases and J by 3 bases, with 19 bases between them. Per germline, CDR1 MDHEN and CDR2 SYDVKM. This CDR3 region has 15 residues. The CDR3 region is CASQPPPGRDYGYTF. CDR3 bases: TGTGCCAGCCAACCGCCCCCCGGACGGGACTATGGCTACACCTTC.

This chain joins TRBV14 and TRBJ2-1; D may match TRBD1 or TRBD2 (5 bases each). V dropped 3 bases and J dropped 12 bases, with 18 bases sitting between them. The CDR3 runs to 14 residues. CDR1 SGHDN and CDR2 FVKESK come from the germline V gene. Here the CDR3 DNA reads TGTGCCAGCAGCCACCAGACAGTCCTTGGGGGGCAGTTCTTC. Protein product: CASSHQTVLGGQFF.

The V gene is TRBV7-3, the J gene TRBJ2-1; the D is unclear. The V gene lost 2 bases and the J gene lost 2 bases, with 7 bases spanning the gap. The CDR3 has 14 amino acids. From germline, CDR1 is SGHTA and CDR2 FQGTGA. In nucleotides, the CDR3 is TGTGCCAGCAGCTTAGCGGATACCTACAATGAGCAGTTCTTC. Translated, it gives CASSLADTYNEQFF. The entire variable domain, with the rest obtained from reference TRBV7-3 and TRBJ2-1, is as follows: GAGVSQTPSNKVTEKGKYVELRCDPISGHTALYWYRQSLGQGPEFLIYFQGTGAADDSGLPNDRFFAVRPEGSVSTLKIQRTERGDSAVYLCASSLADTYNEQFFGPGTRLTVL.

The CDR3 here is CASSESPYNEQFF. The CDR3 coding sequence is TGTGCCAGCAGTGAATCCCCCTACAATGAGCAGTTCTTC. This chain connects TRBV6-4 to TRBJ2-1; D not resolved. The length of the CDR3 is 13 residues. Trimming cost V 3 bases and J 2 bases, with 5 bases left between them. Per germline, CDR1 MRHNA and CDR2 SNTAGT.

This clone appeared a single time. The J gene is TRBJ2-7, the V gene TRBV18; the D call may be TRBD1 or TRBD2 (5 bases each). Germline values: CDR1 KGHSH, CDR2 LQKENI. Trimming took off 2 bases at V and 5 bases at J, with 13 bases between the two ends. The CDR3 consists of 14 residues. The CDR3 loop reads CASSPYGTDDEQYF. The CDR3 DNA follows: TGTGCCAGCTCACCATATGGGACGGATGACGAGCAGTACTTC.

The CDR3 bases are TGTGCCAGCAGCTTTGACCCTAAGAACACCATATATTTT. It codes for CASSFDPKNTIYF. The rearrangement uses TRBV6-6 and TRBJ1-3, with D hard to call. V lost 6 bases and J 7 bases, leaving 13 bases between the germline ends. Germline CDR1 MNHNY, CDR2 SVGAGI (reference sequence). The CDR3 is made up of 13 amino acids.

The genes are TRBV27 and TRBJ2-1; maybe TRBD1 (7 bases). Germline CDR1 and CDR2: MNHEY and SMNVEV (reference sequence). Trimming cost V 5 bases and J 8 bases, with 22 bases left between them. The CDR3 has 16 amino acids. This chain's CDR3 is CASSRRGLGSFDEQFF. DNA for the CDR3: TGTGCCAGCAGTCGGAGGGGGCTCGGTAGTTTCGATGAGCAGTTCTTC.

The V gene is TRBV6-5, the J gene TRBJ1-1, with a tentative D call TRBD1 (6 bases). Germline assignment: CDR1 MNHEY and CDR2 SVGAGI. V was shortened by 5 bases and J by 8 bases, with 18 bases between the two germline ends. The CDR3 extends over 14 amino acids. CDR3 sequence: CASSLWDKQTEAFF. The CDR3 nucleotides are TGTGCCAGCAGTCTGTGGGACAAACAAACAGAAGCTTTCTTT.

The genes are TRBV7-6 and TRBJ1-6, with 8 bases lining up with TRBD1. CDR3 length equals 13 residues. V shed 3 bases, J shed 8 bases, and the junction held 0 bases outside the gene matches. Germline CDR1 and CDR2: SGHVS and FNYEAQ. The CDR3 DNA follows: TGTGCCAGCAGCTTGACAGGGGATTCACCCCTCCACTTT. This encodes CASSLTGDSPLHF. The variable domain in full, with the rest retrieved from reference TRBV7-6 and TRBJ1-6, is GAGVSQSPRYKVTKRGQDVALRCDPISGHVSLYWYRQALGQGPEFLTYFNYEAQQDKSGLPNDRFSAERPEGSISTLTIQRTEQRDSAMYRCASSLTGDSPLHFGNGTRLTVT.

This rearrangement joins TRBV4-1 to TRBJ2-7; TRBD2 aligns across 15 bases. J was trimmed by 5 bases and V by 4 bases; bases with no gene match: 18. Per germline, CDR1 MGHRA and CDR2 YSYEKL. CDR3 length: 20 residues. CDR3 coding DNA: TGCGCCAGCAGCCCCAAGATCGGGGGACTAGCGGGAGGCGGTGGGAACGAGCAGTACTTC. As protein: CASSPKIGGLAGGGGNEQYF.

The chain carries TRBV10-3 and TRBJ2-7; tentatively, D is TRBD2 (5 bases). V shed 8 bases and J shed 2 bases, with 10 bases lying between them. The germline CDR1 and CDR2 sequences are ENHRY and SYGVKD. There are 12 residues in the CDR3. The CDR3 reads CAIQGSTYEQYF. The CDR3 DNA follows: TGTGCCATCCAAGGGAGCACCTACGAGCAGTACTTC.

This chain uses TRBV19 with TRBJ1-4; D is possibly TRBD1 (6 bases). V lost 3 bases and J 4 bases, leaving 15 bases between the germline ends. Germline loops: CDR1 LNHDA, CDR2 SQIVND (reference sequence). The CDR3 has 16 amino acids. The CDR3 loop is CASSMGGSPLNEKLFF. The CDR3, as DNA: TGTGCCAGTAGTATGGGGGGCTCTCCCCTTAATGAAAAACTGTTTTTT.

The chain carries TRBV9 and TRBJ2-7; D possibly corresponds to TRBD1 (5 bases). The germline CDR1 and CDR2 sequences are SGDLS and YYNGEE. The CDR3 is 13 residues long. Trimming shortened V by 0 bases and J by 5 bases, and 9 bases separated the two germline ends. CDR3 residues: CASSVGTFHEQYF. The CDR3, as DNA: TGTGCCAGCAGCGTAGGGACATTCCACGAGCAGTACTTC.

The genes are TRBV6-1 and TRBJ2-1; the D gene is possibly TRBD1 (5 bases). The CDR3 length is 15 residues. Germline CDR1 and CDR2: MNHNS and SASEGT. Trimming took 7 bases from V and 2 from J, leaving 15 bases between them. Here the CDR3 reads CASTSDLGPYNEQFF. The CDR3 coding sequence is TGTGCCAGCACTTCGGATTTGGGGCCCTACAATGAGCAGTTCTTC.

The V call is TRBV19, the J call TRBJ1-5; D gene ambiguous. Germline CDR1 and CDR2: LNHDA and SQIVND (reference sequence). The CDR3 covers 15 residues. The germline V and J ends were trimmed by 4 bases and 4 bases, with 14 bases remaining between them. The CDR3 loop reads CASSTSLDGNQPQHF. DNA for the CDR3: TGTGCCAGTAGTACTTCTTTAGACGGGAATCAGCCCCAGCATTTT.

This chain joins TRBV10-1 and TRBJ2-2, with 8 bases lining up with TRBD2. The CDR3 covers 15 residues. Per the germline V gene, CDR1 is WNHNN and CDR2 is SYGVQD (reference sequence). V lost 6 bases and J lost 5; bases outside the gene matches: 8. The CDR3, as DNA: TGCGCCAGCAGCCTTACTAGCGGCTCTACCGGGGAGCTGTTTTTT. Protein: CASSLTSGSTGELFF.

This chain joins TRBV5-1 and TRBJ2-1; 7 bases line up with TRBD2. With V trimmed by 5 bases and J by 4 bases, 9 bases remained unmatched. Germline CDR1 reads SGHRS; CDR2 reads YFSETQ. The CDR3 runs 15 residues. The CDR3 here is CASRTTSENYNEQFF. Written as DNA, the CDR3 is TGCGCCAGCAGGACTACTAGCGAAAATTACAATGAGCAGTTCTTC.

The chain couples TRBV5-6 to TRBJ2-4; a possible D gene is TRBD1 (6 bases). CDR1 is SGHDT and CDR2 is YYEEEE in the germline V gene. The CDR3 sequence is 16 residues long. V gave up 0 bases and J gave up 2 bases, with 12 bases separating them. The CDR3 DNA follows: TGTGCCAGCAGCTTGGAACTAACAGGGCCCAAAAACATTCAGTACTTC. Translating it yields CASSLELTGPKNIQYF. The full variable domain, completed using reference TRBV5-6 and TRBJ2-4, is DAGVTQSPTHLIKTRGQQVTLRCSPKSGHDTVSWYQQALGQGPQFIFQYYEEEERQRGNFPDRFSGHQFPNYSSELNVNALLLGDSALYLCASSLELTGPKNIQYFGAGTRLSVL.